Sequencing of this T cell receptor beta chain was carried out in a study of cytomegalovirus exposure and HLA in healthy donors. Study at large: Drawn from HLA-typed donors, about 82 million unique TCRs were held in an early data release. Study results and caveats: In a later analysis, across HLA loci, associated TCR counts were highest for DRB1, lowest for HLA-C.

Researchers ran the PCR with 60 Vbeta and 13 Jbeta primers. Only in-frame clones appear in the TCRdb table, and some are missing; sequencing was by immunoSEQ multiplex PCR. The sample lists nearly 100,000 clones, approximately 9% seen once, with just over 5% in the top ten. This clone was found many times. As yet, its antigen is unknown. The germline CDR1 and CDR2 sequences are SGHDT and YYEEEE. V trimming: 3 bases; J trimming: 4 bases; junction bases outside the gene matches: 3. The CDR3 contains 15 residues. The sequenced sample was PBMCs. The TCR originated in a man aged 50 or older in good health and CMV-seropositive. J is TRBJ2-1 and V is TRBV5-6; 11 nucleotides agree with TRBD1. CDR3 DNA: TGTGCCAGCAGCTGGGACAGGGGGAGATACAATGAGCAGTTCTTC. As protein: CASSWDRGRYNEQFF. Full variable domain (missing parts from reference TRBV5-6 and TRBJ2-1): DAGVTQSPTHLIKTRGQQVTLRCSPKSGHDTVSWYQQALGQGPQFIFQYYEEEERQRGNFPDRFSGHQFPNYSSELNVNALLLGDSALYLCASSWDRGRYNEQFFGPGTRLTVL.